This entry lists 9 T cell receptor beta chains sequenced from one sample in a study of T cell responses to AZD1222 COVID-19 vaccine. The data were produced by immunoSEQ multiplex PCR, yet TCRdb's version contains in-frame clones alone and is incomplete. The profile shows 140,000 to 150,000 clones, approximately 93% of them singletons. The sample here was peripheral blood, taken after recovery from COVID-19. These receptors all come from an adult who had recovered from COVID-19.

The V and J genes are TRBV5-8 and TRBJ1-2, with D tentatively TRBD1 (6 bases). Germline V gives CDR1 SGHTS, CDR2 YDEGEE. The CDR3 has 16 residues. V dropped 0 bases and J dropped 4 bases, with 16 bases sitting between them. CDR3 in amino acids: CASSLATGAVIYGYTF. CDR3 sequence (DNA): TGTGCCAGCAGCTTGGCCACGGGGGCCGTAATCTATGGCTACACCTTC.

This clone was picked up a small number of times. The chain carries TRBV6-5 and TRBJ1-2; D gene ambiguous. CDR3 length equals 15 residues. The germline V gene has CDR1 MNHEY and CDR2 SVGAGI. Trimming pared 0 bases from V and 7 bases from J, leaving 15 bases between. CDR3 in amino acids: CASSYSNLMNSGYTF. DNA for the CDR3: TGTGCCAGCAGTTACTCGAATCTCATGAATAGTGGCTACACCTTC.

The chain employs TRBV7-9 and TRBJ2-7; D uncertain. There are 13 residues in the CDR3. Germline assignment: CDR1 SEHNR and CDR2 FQNEAQ (reference sequence). V was clipped by 7 bases and J by 8 bases, with 18 bases between them. This CDR3 reads CASNAGNRWQQYF. The CDR3 DNA reads as TGTGCCAGCAACGCCGGAAACAGATGGCAGCAGTACTTC.

This chain uses TRBV11-2 with TRBJ2-7; perhaps TRBD2 as D (5 bases). The CDR3 has 13 residues. Germline loops: CDR1 SGHAT, CDR2 FQNNGV. Between the trimmed V and J ends, which lost 5 bases and 4 bases, there was a span of 12 bases. The CDR3 here is CASSAGLGYEQYF. The CDR3 DNA is TGTGCCAGCAGCGCGGGCCTGGGGTACGAGCAGTACTTC. Using reference TRBV11-2 and TRBJ2-7 for the parts outside the CDR3, the full variable domain is EAGVAQSPRYKIIEKRQSVAFWCNPISGHATLYWYQQILGQGPKLLIQFQNNGVVDDSQLPKDRFSAERLKGVDSTLKIQPAKLEDSAVYLCASSAGLGYEQYFGPGTRLTVT.

The V and J genes are TRBV10-3 and TRBJ1-1, with D perhaps matching TRBD1 (5 bases). This CDR3 spans 14 amino acids. Per the germline V gene, CDR1 is ENHRY and CDR2 is SYGVKD. Between the trimmed V and J ends, which lost 6 bases and 5 bases, there was a span of 16 bases. In DNA, the CDR3 is TGTGCCATCAGCGAGAAGGGGCGGGAGACTGAAGCTTTCTTT. Encoded protein: CAISEKGRETEAFF.

The chain has TRBV18 and TRBJ2-7; a weak D match, TRBD2 (5 bases). The CDR3 consists of 15 residues. Germline assignment: CDR1 KGHSH and CDR2 LQKENI. The germline V and J ends were trimmed by 2 bases and 0 bases, with 11 bases remaining between them. This CDR3 is CASSPGSGPSYEQYF. In DNA form, the CDR3 reads TGTGCCAGCTCACCAGGGAGTGGGCCCTCCTACGAGCAGTACTTC.

This chain joins TRBV3-1 (or the pseudogene TRBV3-2) and TRBJ2-7, with D hard to call. Trimming pared 0 bases from V and 6 bases from J, leaving 3 bases between. The CDR3 covers 11 residues. Germline V gene sequence: CDR1 LGHDT, CDR2 YNNKEL (reference sequence). CDR3 coding DNA: TGTGCCAGCAGCCAAGAGGGCGAGCAGTACTTC. Protein sequence: CASSQEGEQYF.

V is TRBV7-8 and J is TRBJ1-4; D is unresolved. Germline loops: CDR1 SGHVS, CDR2 FQNEAQ. V shed 5 bases and J shed 10 bases, with 23 bases lying between them. There are 16 residues in the CDR3. DNA of the CDR3: TGTGCCAGCAGCGCAGCTAGACTGGGTGGGCTAGGAAAACTGTTTTTT. Its translation: CASSAARLGGLGKLFF.

The rearrangement uses TRBV18 and TRBJ1-2; D perhaps matches TRBD1 (5 bases). V lost 3 bases, J lost 0 bases, and 14 bases lay in between. From germline, CDR1 is KGHSH and CDR2 LQKENI. This CDR3 has 16 residues. The CDR3 protein is CASSPPGPFPNYGYTF. The CDR3 DNA sequence: TGTGCCAGCTCACCGCCAGGGCCCTTCCCTAACTATGGCTACACCTTC.